These 19 T cell receptor beta chains were all obtained from the same sample, sequenced in a study of blood T cell repertoires in COVID-19. TCRdb keeps only in-frame clones here, not all; method: immunoSEQ multiplex PCR. Of tens of thousands of clones in the sample, less than 90% were seen once. Specimen: peripheral blood. The receptors derive from a human donor in a cohort sampled during active COVID-19.

V is TRBV10-3 and J is TRBJ1-5; a weak D match, TRBD1 (5 bases). Between the trimmed V and J ends, which lost 6 bases and 7 bases, there was a span of 16 bases. CDR3 length: 14 amino acids. Germline loops: CDR1 ENHRY, CDR2 SYGVKD. DNA for the CDR3: TGTGCCATCAGGGGCGACAGAAAGGAGCAGCCCCAGCATTTT. This sequence encodes CAIRGDRKEQPQHF.

The chain uses TRBV27 and TRBJ2-1; 7 positions agree with TRBD2. The trim removed 5 bases at V and 10 bases at J, leaving 11 bases unmatched. CDR1 MNHEY and CDR2 SMNVEV come from the germline V gene (reference sequence). The CDR3 sequence is 14 residues long. The CDR3: CASSPLATPAEQFF. CDR3 nucleotides: TGTGCCAGCAGTCCACTAGCGACCCCCGCCGAGCAGTTCTTC.

The chain uses TRBV7-6 and TRBJ2-1, with 10 bases identical to TRBD2. The CDR3 is 15 residues long. CDR1 is SGHVS, CDR2 FNYEAQ, per germline. The J segment lost 3 bases and the V segment lost 2 bases, leaving 1 base of the junction unmatched. CDR3 sequence reads: CASSLTSGNYNEQFF. The DNA for the CDR3 is TGTGCCAGCAGCTTAACTAGCGGGAACTACAATGAGCAGTTCTTC.

This chain joins TRBV10-1 and TRBJ1-1; 8 bases fit TRBD1. Germline V gives CDR1 WNHNN, CDR2 SYGVQD (reference sequence). The CDR3 extends over 15 amino acids. Losses at the gene ends were 0 bases for V and 9 bases for J; bases not matched to a gene: 9. CDR3 sequence (DNA): TGCGCCAGCAGTGAGTCGATCGGACAGGGCGGGCAAGCTTTCTTT. This codes for CASSESIGQGGQAFF.

The chain carries TRBV3-1 (or the pseudogene TRBV3-2) and TRBJ1-2; D possibly corresponds to TRBD1 (6 bases). Germline V gives CDR1 LGHDT, CDR2 YNNKEL (reference sequence). V lost 1 base, J lost 7 bases, and 10 bases lay in between. This CDR3 is 13 amino acids long. The CDR3 nucleotides read TGTGCCAGCAGCCAAGGGACAGAAGGTGGCTACACCTTC. This sequence encodes CASSQGTEGGYTF.

This chain uses TRBV29-1 with TRBJ2-1; 8 bases match TRBD1. This CDR3 is built from 12 residues. The V gene end was trimmed by 6 bases and the J gene end by 9 bases; junction bases not matched to a gene: 7. Germline V lookup: CDR1 SQVTM, CDR2 ANQGSEA. The chain's CDR3 is CSVGQGRTEQFF. CDR3 nucleotides: TGCAGCGTCGGACAGGGCCGGACTGAGCAGTTCTTC.

Here the CDR3 reads CASSSGTSGPTDTQYF. The CDR3 DNA reads TGCGCCAGCAGCTCAGGGACTAGCGGGCCCACAGATACGCAGTATTTT. The V and J genes are TRBV5-1 and TRBJ2-3; TRBD2 agrees at 12 bases. Germline loops: CDR1 SGHRS, CDR2 YFSETQ. CDR3 length equals 16 residues. V gave up 3 bases and J gave up 2 bases; unmatched junction bases: 4.

This clone was counted ten times or more. This rearrangement joins TRBV5-1 to TRBJ2-5, with a tentative D call TRBD1 (5 bases). Trimming left V 4 bases short and J 4 bases short, with 17 bases between. The CDR3 runs to 15 residues. In germline, CDR1 is SGHRS, CDR2 YFSETQ. CDR3 sequence (DNA): TGCGCCAGCAGCACCCTGGGAAGGGGTCGAGAGACCCAGTACTTC. It is translated as CASSTLGRGRETQYF.

This clone was detected once. The chain uses TRBV5-1 and TRBJ2-7, with D perhaps matching TRBD2 (6 bases). CDR3 length: 15 amino acids. Looked up from germline, CDR1 is SGHRS and CDR2 is YFSETQ. Trimming shortened V by 0 bases and J by 2 bases, and 12 bases separated the two germline ends. CDR3: CASSLVPTRTYEQYF. The CDR3 DNA sequence: TGCGCCAGCAGCTTGGTTCCGACTAGAACCTACGAGCAGTACTTC.

This clone showed up just once. This chain joins TRBV4-2 and TRBJ2-3; 9 bases fit TRBD2. The V gene end was trimmed by 3 bases and the J gene end by 0 bases; junction bases not matched to a gene: 4. The CDR3 loop spans 16 amino acids. Germline V gene sequence: CDR1 LGHNA, CDR2 YNFKEQ. The CDR3 is CASSQSGGRSTDTQYF. In DNA, the CDR3 is TGTGCCAGCAGCCAGAGCGGGGGGCGGAGCACAGATACGCAGTATTTT.

This rearrangement joins TRBV10-3 to TRBJ2-1; perhaps TRBD1 as D (5 bases). Deletions cut 2 bases from V and 8 bases from J, with 13 bases between. Looked up from germline, CDR1 is ENHRY and CDR2 is SYGVKD. The CDR3 covers 14 residues. The CDR3 DNA is TGTGCCATCAGTGAGAGACAGATGTTAGATGAGCAGTTCTTC. This gives the protein CAISERQMLDEQFF.

The gene calls are TRBV7-9 and TRBJ2-2, with 12 bases matching TRBD2. The CDR3 extends over 16 amino acids. The germline CDR1 and CDR2 sequences are SEHNR and FQNEAQ (reference sequence). V was clipped by 5 bases and J by 4 bases; unmatched bases: 5. CDR3 residues: CASSPPSGGATGELFF. The CDR3 coding sequence is TGTGCCAGCAGCCCCCCTAGCGGGGGGGCCACCGGGGAGCTGTTTTTT.

This sequence joins TRBV10-3 and TRBJ2-7; TRBD1 is a possible D gene (6 bases). This CDR3 region has 11 residues. Germline lookup yields CDR1 ENHRY and CDR2 SYGVKD. V was trimmed by 10 bases and J by 4 bases, leaving 11 bases between them. CDR3 bases: TGTGCCAGCCGAGGGGGTTACGAGCAGTACTTC. The encoded protein is CASRGGYEQYF.

The chain has TRBV27 and TRBJ2-1; 8 bases line up with TRBD2. Germline-derived CDR1 and CDR2 are MNHEY and SMNVEV (reference sequence). The CDR3 has 14 amino acids. Trimming removed 6 bases from V and 0 bases from J; junction bases left unmatched: 1. The chain's CDR3 is CASSRGGSYNEQFF. CDR3 bases: TGTGCCAGCAGCCGGGGGGGCTCCTACAATGAGCAGTTCTTC.

This clone has just one count. The J gene is TRBJ2-4, the V gene TRBV5-6; tentative D call: TRBD1 (6 bases). Germline V gives CDR1 SGHDT, CDR2 YYEEEE. The V end lost 2 bases, the J end lost 1 base, and 10 bases lay between the germline ends. The CDR3 is made up of 15 amino acids. The CDR3 sequence is CASSLTGMAKNIQYF. Written as DNA, the CDR3 is TGTGCCAGCAGCTTAACAGGGATGGCCAAAAACATTCAGTACTTC.

Turning to this clone: In the same sample, other DNA sequences code for this CDR3. The CDR3 spells CASSPGQETQYF. CDR3 sequence (DNA): TGCGCCAGCTCCCCGGGCCAAGAGACCCAGTACTTC. The rearrangement links TRBV5-1 to TRBJ2-5; D gene ambiguous. The CDR3 is made up of 12 amino acids. V lost 7 bases and J 1 base, leaving 8 bases between the germline ends. Germline assignment: CDR1 SGHRS and CDR2 YFSETQ.

The V gene is TRBV19, the J gene TRBJ1-6; D is perhaps TRBD1 (6 bases). The CDR3 has 12 amino acids. The germline V and J ends were trimmed by 7 bases and 8 bases, with 9 bases remaining between them. From germline, CDR1 is LNHDA and CDR2 SQIVND (reference sequence). CDR3 sequence reads: CASNRDHSPLHF. The CDR3 region has the DNA TGTGCCAGTAACAGGGACCATTCACCCCTCCACTTT.

This chain joins TRBV7-6 and TRBJ2-1, with TRBD2 identical over 7 bases. Germline V gives CDR1 SGHVS, CDR2 FNYEAQ. J was trimmed by 10 bases and V by 5 bases; bases with no gene match: 11. There are 14 residues in the CDR3. CDR3 bases: TGTGCCAGCAGCCTCGGGGCGGGAGTAGGAGAGCAGTTCTTC. Translated, it gives CASSLGAGVGEQFF.

This CDR3 is CASSEAGAAYEQYF. The CDR3 DNA reads as TGTGCCAGCAGTGAGGCAGGGGCGGCGTACGAGCAGTACTTC. V usage is TRBV2 and J usage is TRBJ2-7; possibly TRBD1 for D (6 bases). Germline assignment: CDR1 SNHLY and CDR2 FYNNEI. The ends were cut back, 3 bases at V and 4 bases at J, with 13 bases in the middle. This CDR3 has 14 amino acids.